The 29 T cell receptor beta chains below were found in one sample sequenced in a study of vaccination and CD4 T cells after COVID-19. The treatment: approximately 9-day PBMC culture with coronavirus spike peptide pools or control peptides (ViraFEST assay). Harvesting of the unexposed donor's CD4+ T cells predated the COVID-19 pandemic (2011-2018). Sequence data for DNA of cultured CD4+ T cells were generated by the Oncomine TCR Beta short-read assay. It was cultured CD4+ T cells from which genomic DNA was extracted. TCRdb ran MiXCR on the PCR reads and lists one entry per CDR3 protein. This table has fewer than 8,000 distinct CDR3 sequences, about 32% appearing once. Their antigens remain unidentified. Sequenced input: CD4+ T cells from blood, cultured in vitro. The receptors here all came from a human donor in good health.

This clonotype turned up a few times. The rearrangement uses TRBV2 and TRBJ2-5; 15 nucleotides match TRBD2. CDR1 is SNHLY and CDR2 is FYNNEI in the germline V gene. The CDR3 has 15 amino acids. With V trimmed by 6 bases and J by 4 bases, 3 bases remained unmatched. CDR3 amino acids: CASRGLAGGSETQYF. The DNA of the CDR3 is TGTGCCAGCAGAGGACTAGCGGGAGGGTCAGAGACCCAGTACTTC.

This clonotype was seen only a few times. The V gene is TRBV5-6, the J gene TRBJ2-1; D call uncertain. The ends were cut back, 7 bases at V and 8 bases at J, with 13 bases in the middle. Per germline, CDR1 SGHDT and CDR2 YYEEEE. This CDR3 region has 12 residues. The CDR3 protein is CASGLRRHEQFF. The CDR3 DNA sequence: TGTGCCAGCGGCCTCCGGCGCCATGAGCAGTTCTTC.

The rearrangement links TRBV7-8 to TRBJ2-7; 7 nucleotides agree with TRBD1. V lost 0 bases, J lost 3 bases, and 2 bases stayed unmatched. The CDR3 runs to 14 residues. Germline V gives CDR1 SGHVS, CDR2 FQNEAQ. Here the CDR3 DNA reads TGTGCCAGCAGCTTAGCCGACAGGGACTACGAGCAGTACTTC. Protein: CASSLADRDYEQYF.

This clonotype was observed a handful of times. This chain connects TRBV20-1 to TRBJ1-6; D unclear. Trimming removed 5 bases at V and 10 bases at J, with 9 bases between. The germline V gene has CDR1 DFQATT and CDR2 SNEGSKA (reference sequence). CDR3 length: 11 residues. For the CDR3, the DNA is TGCAGTGCTGGCTTGGGGTCACCCCTCCACTTT. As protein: CSAGLGSPLHF.

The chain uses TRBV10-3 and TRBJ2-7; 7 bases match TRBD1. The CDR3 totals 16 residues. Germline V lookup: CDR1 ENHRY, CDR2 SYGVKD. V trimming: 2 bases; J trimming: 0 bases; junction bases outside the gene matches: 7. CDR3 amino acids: CAISEPGQRRSYEQYF. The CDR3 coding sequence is TGTGCCATCAGTGAGCCGGGACAGCGCCGCTCCTACGAGCAGTACTTC.

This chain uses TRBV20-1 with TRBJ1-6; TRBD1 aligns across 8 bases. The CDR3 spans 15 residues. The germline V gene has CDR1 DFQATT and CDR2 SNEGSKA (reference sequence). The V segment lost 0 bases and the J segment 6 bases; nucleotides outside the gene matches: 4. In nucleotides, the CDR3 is TGCAGTGCTAGAGAACGACAGGGGCGTAATTCACCCCTCCACTTT. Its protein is CSARERQGRNSPLHF.

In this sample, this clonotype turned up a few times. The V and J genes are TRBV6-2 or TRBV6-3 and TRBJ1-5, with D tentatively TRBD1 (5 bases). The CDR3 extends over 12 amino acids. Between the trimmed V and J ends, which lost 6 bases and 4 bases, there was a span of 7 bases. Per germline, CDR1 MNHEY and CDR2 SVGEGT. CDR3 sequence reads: CASRGTNQPQHF. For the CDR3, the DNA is TGTGCCAGCAGGGGGACTAATCAGCCCCAGCATTTT.

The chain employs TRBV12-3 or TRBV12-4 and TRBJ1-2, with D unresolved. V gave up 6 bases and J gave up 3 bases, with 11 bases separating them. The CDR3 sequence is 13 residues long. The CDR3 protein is CASSQARDYGYTF. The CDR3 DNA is TGTGCCAGCAGCCAAGCCCGGGACTATGGCTACACCTTC.

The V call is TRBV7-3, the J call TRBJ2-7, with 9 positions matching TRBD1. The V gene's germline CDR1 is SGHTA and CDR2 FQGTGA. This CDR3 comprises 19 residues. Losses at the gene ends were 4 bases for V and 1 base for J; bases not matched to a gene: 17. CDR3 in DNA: TGTGCCAGCAGCTCCCGCGGGGAGACAGGGGGACGTATGTCCTACGAGCAGTACTTC. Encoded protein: CASSSRGETGGRMSYEQYF.

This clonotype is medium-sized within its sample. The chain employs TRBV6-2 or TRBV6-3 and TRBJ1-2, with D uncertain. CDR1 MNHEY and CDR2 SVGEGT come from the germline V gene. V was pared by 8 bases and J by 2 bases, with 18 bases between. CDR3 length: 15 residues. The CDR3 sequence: CASRPHHTYNYGYTF. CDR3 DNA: TGTGCCAGCCGGCCTCATCATACTTACAACTATGGCTACACCTTC.

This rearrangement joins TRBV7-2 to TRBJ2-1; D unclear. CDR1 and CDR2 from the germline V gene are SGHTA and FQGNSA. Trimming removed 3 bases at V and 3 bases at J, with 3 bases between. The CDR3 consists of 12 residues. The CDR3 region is CASSFGYNEQFF. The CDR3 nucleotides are TGTGCCAGCAGCTTCGGCTACAATGAGCAGTTCTTC.

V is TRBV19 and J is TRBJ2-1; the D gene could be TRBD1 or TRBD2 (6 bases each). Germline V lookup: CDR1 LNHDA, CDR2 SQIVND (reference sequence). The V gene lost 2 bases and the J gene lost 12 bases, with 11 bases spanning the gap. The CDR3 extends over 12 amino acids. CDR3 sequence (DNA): TGTGCCAGTAGTATACTAGGGGGGTCGCAGTTCTTC. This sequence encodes CASSILGGSQFF.

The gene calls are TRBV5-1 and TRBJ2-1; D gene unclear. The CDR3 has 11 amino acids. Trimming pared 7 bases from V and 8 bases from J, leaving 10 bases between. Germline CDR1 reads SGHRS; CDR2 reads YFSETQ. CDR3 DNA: TGCGCCAGCGGCCCGTCACATGAGCAGTTCTTC. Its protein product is CASGPSHEQFF. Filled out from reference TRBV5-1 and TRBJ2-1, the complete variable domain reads KAGVTQTPRYLIKTRGQQVTLSCSPISGHRSVSWYQQTPGQGLQFLFEYFSETQRNKGNFPGRFSGRQFSNSRSEMNVSTLELGDSALYLCASGPSHEQFFGPGTRLTVL.

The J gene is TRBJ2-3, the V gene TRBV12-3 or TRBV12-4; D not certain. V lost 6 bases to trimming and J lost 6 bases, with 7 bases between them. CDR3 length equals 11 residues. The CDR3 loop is CASSPRDTQYF. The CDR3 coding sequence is TGTGCCAGCAGCCCCCGGGATACGCAGTATTTT.

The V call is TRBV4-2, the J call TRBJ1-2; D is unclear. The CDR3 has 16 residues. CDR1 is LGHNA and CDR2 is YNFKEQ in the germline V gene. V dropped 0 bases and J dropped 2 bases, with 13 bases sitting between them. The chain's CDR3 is CASSQDPSSGNYGYTF. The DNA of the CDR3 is TGTGCCAGCAGCCAAGATCCCAGTTCCGGAAACTATGGCTACACCTTC.

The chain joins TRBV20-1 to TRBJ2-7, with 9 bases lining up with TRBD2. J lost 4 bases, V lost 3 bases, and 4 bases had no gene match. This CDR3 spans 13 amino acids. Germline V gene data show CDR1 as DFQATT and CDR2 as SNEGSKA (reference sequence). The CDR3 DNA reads TGCAGTGCTAGTAGCGGGAGCGGGTACGAGCAGTACTTC. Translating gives CSASSGSGYEQYF.

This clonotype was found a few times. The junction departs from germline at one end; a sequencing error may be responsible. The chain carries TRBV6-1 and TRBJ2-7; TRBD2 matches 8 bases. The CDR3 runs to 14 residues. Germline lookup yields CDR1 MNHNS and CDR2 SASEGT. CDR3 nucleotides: TGTGCCACCAGTATAGCGGGAATTATTTACGAGCAGTACTTC. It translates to CATSIAGIIYEQYF.

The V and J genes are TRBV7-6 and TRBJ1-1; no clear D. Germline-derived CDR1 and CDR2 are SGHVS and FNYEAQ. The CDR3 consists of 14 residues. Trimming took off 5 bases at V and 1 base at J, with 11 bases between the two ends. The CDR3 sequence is CASSPRWENTEAFF. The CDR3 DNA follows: TGTGCCAGCAGCCCCCGTTGGGAGAACACTGAAGCTTTCTTT.

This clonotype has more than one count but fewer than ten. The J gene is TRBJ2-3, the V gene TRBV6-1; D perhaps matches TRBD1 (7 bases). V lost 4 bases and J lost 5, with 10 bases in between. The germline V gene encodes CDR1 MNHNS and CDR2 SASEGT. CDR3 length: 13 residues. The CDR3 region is CASSGQGGDTQYF. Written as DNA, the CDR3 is TGTGCCAGCAGTGGGCAGGGGGGAGATACGCAGTATTTT.

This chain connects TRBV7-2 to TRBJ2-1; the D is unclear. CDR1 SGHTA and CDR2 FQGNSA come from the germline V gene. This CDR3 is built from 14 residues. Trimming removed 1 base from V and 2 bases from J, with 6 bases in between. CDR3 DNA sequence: TGTGCCAGCAGCTTAGGGTGGGCCTACAATGAGCAGTTCTTC. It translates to CASSLGWAYNEQFF. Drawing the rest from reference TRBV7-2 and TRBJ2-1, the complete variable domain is GAGVSQSPSNKVTEKGKDVELRCDPISGHTALYWYRQSLGQGLEFLIYFQGNSAPDKSGLPSDRFSAERTGGSVSTLTIQRTQQEDSAVYLCASSLGWAYNEQFFGPGTRLTVL.

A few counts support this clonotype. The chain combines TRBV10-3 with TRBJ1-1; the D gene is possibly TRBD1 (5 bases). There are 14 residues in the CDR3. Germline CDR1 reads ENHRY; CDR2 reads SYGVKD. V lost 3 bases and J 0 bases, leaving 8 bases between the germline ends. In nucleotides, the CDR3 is TGTGCCATCAGTGATGGGGGGTTGAACACTGAAGCTTTCTTT. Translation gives CAISDGGLNTEAFF.

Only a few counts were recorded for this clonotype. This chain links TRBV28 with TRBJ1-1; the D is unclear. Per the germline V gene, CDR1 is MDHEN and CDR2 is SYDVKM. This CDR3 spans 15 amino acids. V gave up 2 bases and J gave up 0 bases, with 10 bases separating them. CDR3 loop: CASSLLGRMNTEAFF. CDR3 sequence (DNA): TGTGCCAGCAGTTTACTAGGACGGATGAACACTGAAGCTTTCTTT.

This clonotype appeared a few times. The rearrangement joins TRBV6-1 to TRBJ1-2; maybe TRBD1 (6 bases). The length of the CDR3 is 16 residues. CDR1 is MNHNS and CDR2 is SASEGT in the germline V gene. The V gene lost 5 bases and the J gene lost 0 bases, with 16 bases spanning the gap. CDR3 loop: CASSKRTDSSNYGYTF. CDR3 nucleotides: TGTGCCAGCAGTAAACGGACAGATTCCTCTAACTATGGCTACACCTTC.

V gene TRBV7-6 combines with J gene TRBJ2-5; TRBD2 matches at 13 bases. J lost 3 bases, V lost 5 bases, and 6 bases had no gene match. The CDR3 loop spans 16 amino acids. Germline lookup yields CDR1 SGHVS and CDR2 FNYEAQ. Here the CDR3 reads CASSVGGTSGKETQYF. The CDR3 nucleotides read TGTGCCAGCAGCGTTGGCGGGACTAGCGGGAAAGAGACCCAGTACTTC. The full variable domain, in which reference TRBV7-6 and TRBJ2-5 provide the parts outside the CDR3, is GAGVSQSPRYKVTKRGQDVALRCDPISGHVSLYWYRQALGQGPEFLTYFNYEAQQDKSGLPNDRFSAERPEGSISTLTIQRTEQRDSAMYRCASSVGGTSGKETQYFGPGTRLLVL.

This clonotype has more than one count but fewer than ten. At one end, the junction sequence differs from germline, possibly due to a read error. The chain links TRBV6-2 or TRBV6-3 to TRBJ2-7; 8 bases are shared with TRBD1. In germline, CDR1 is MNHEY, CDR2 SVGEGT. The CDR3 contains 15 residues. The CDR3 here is CASSYLGTGLYEQYF. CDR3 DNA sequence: TGTGCCAGCAGCTACTTGGGGACAGGTCTCTACGAGCAGTACTTC.

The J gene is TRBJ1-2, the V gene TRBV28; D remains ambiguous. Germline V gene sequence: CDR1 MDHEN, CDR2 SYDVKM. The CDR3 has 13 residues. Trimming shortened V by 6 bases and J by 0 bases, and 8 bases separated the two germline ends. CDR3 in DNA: TGTGCCAGCAGACCAACAGCTAACTATGGCTACACCTTC. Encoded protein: CASRPTANYGYTF.

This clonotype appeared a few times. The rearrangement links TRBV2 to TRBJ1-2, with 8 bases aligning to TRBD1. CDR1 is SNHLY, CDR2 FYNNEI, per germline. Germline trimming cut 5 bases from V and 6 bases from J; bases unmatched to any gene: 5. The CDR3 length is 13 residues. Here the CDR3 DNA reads TGTGCCAGCAGTTGGACAGGGTGGGATGGCTACACCTTC. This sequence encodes CASSWTGWDGYTF.

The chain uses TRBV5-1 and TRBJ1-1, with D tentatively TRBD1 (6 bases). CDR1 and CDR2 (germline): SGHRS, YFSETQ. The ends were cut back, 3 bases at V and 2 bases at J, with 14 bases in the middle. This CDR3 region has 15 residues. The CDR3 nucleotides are TGCGCCAGCAGCTGGGGGGGGGCTACAAACACTGAAGCTTTCTTT. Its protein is CASSWGGATNTEAFF. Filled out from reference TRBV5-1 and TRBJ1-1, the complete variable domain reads KAGVTQTPRYLIKTRGQQVTLSCSPISGHRSVSWYQQTPGQGLQFLFEYFSETQRNKGNFPGRFSGRQFSNSRSEMNVSTLELGDSALYLCASSWGGATNTEAFFGQGTRLTVV.

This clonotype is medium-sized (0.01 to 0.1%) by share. The CDR3 nucleotides are TGTGCCAGCAGTAGGACAGGCGGTGTAAGTGGCTACACCTTC. Amino acid sequence: CASSRTGGVSGYTF. The J gene is TRBJ1-2, the V gene TRBV27; 7 nucleotides match TRBD1. Looked up from germline, CDR1 is MNHEY and CDR2 is SMNVEV (reference sequence). The CDR3 totals 14 residues. V was pared by 5 bases and J by 7 bases, with 10 bases of the junction left unmatched.